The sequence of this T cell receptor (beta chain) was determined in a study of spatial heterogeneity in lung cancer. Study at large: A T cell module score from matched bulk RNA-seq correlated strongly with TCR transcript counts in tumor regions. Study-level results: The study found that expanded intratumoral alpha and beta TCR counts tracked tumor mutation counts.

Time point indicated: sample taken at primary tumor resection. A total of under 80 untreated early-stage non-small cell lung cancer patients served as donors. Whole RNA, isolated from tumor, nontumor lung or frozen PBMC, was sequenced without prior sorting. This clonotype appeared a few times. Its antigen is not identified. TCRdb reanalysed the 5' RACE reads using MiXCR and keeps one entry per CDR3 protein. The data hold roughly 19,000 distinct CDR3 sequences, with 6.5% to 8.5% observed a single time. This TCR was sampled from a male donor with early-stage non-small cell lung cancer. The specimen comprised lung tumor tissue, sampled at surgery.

This CDR3 reads CASSLQRDTDTQYF. DNA for the CDR3: TGTGCCAGCAGTTTACAACGGGACACAGATACGCAGTATTTT. The chain links TRBV27 to TRBJ2-3; the D gene is possibly TRBD2 (5 bases). Germline V gives CDR1 MNHEY, CDR2 SMNVEV (reference sequence). The CDR3 consists of 14 residues. The V and J ends lost 2 bases and 2 bases respectively, with 8 bases between them.